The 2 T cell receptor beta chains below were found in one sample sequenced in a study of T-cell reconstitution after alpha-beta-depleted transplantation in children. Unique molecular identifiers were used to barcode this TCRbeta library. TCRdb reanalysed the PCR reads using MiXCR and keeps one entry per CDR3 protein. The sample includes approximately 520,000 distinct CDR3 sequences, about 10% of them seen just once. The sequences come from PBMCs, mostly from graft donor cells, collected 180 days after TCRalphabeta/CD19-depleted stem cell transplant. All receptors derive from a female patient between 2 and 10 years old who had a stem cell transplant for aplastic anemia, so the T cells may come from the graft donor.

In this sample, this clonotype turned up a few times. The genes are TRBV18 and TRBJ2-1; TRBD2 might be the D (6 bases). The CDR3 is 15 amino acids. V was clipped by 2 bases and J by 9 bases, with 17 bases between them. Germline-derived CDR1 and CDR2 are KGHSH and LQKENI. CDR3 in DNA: TGTGCCAGCTCACCAAAAAGTTGGGGAGCGGGTGAGCAGTTCTTC. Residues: CASSPKSWGAGEQFF.

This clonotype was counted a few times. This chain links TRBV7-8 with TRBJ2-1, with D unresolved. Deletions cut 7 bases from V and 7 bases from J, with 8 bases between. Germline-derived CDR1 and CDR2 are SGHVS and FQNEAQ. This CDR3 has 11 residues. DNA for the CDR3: TGTGCCAGCACCCCACAAAATGAGCAGTTCTTC. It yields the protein CASTPQNEQFF. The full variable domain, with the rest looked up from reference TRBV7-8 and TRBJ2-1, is GAGVSQSPRYKVAKRGQDVALRCDPISGHVSLFWYQQALGQGPEFLTYFQNEAQLDKSGLPSDRFFAERPEGSVSTLKIQRTQQEDSAVYLCASTPQNEQFFGPGTRLTVL.